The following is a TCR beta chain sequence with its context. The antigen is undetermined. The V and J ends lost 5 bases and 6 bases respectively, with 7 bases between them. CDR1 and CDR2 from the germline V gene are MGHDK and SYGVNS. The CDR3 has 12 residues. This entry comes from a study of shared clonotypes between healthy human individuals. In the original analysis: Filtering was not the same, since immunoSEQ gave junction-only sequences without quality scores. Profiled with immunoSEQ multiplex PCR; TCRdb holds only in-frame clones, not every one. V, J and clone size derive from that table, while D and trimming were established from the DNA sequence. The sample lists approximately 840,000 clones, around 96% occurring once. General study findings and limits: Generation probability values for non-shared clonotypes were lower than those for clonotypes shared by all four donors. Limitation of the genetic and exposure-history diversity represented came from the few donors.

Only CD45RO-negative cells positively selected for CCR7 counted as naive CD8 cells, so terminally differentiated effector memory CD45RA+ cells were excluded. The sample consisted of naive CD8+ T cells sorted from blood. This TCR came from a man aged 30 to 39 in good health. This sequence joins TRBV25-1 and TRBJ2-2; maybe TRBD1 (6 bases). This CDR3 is CASSQGSGELFF. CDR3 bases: TGTGCCAGCAGTCAGGGGTCCGGGGAGCTGTTTTTT.